The rows below give T cell receptor beta chains drawn from one sample of a study of graft-versus-host responses after intestinal transplantation. These TCRs are of unknown antigen specificity. Method: immunoSEQ multiplex PCR; TCRdb's copy keeps in-frame clones and lacks some. The data hold about 88,000 clones, with approximately 87% observed a single time. Specimen: unstimulated CD4+ T cells sorted from spleen or lymph node cells, collected before intestinal transplant. The source is a human donor who received an intestinal transplant. CDR3s include the opening cysteine and the closing phenylalanine or tryptophan. The D gene is left open where the match is weak.

J,V,D,CDR3,DNA
TRBJ1-1,TRBV27,TRBD1,CASSDRAWETEAFF,TGTGCCAGCAGTGACAGGGCTTGGGAAACTGAAGCTTTCTTT
TRBJ2-7,TRBV5-4,TRBD1,CASSSNRGPYEQYF,TGTGCCAGCAGCTCGAACAGGGGCCCCTACGAGCAGTACTTC
TRBJ1-1,TRBV5-1,NA,CASRLRVGQDTEAFF,TGCGCCAGCAGGTTGAGGGTGGGGCAGGACACTGAAGCTTTCTTT
TRBJ2-7,TRBV7-3,NA,CASSLSQGLAYEQYF,TGTGCCAGCAGCTTAAGCCAGGGACTTGCCTACGAGCAGTACTTC
TRBJ1-2,TRBV9,NA,CASSARGSLGYTF,TGTGCCAGCAGCGCCAGGGGCTCCCTTGGCTACACCTTC
TRBJ1-5,TRBV14,NA,CASSQAGRNQPQHF,TGTGCCAGCAGCCAAGCGGGGAGGAATCAGCCCCAGCATTTT
TRBJ1-3,TRBV19,NA,CASRASGNTIYF,TGTGCCAGTAGGGCCTCTGGAAACACCATATATTTT
TRBJ1-2,TRBV2,NA,CASRAGGYTF,TGTGCCAGCAGAGCAGGAGGCTACACCTTC
TRBJ2-2,TRBV9,NA,CASSVGLTGELFF,TGTGCCAGCAGCGTTGGGCTTACCGGGGAGCTGTTTTTT
TRBJ2-3,TRBV27,TRBD1,CASSSGPGDSRSDTQYF,TGTGCCAGCAGTTCGGGCCCAGGGGACAGTCGCTCAGATACGCAGTATTTT
TRBJ1-2,TRBV7-2,NA,CASSLAGPIYGYTF,TGTGCCAGCAGCTTAGCGGGGCCTATCTATGGCTACACCTTC